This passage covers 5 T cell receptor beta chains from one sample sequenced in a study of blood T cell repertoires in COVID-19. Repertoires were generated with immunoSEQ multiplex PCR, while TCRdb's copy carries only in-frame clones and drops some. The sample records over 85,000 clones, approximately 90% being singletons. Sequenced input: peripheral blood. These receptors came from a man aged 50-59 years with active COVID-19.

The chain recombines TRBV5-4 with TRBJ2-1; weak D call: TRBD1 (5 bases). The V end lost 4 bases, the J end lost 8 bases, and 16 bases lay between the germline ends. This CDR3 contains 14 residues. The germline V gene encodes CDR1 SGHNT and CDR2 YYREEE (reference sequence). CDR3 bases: TGTGCCAGCAGCGGTACTCAAGGGGCCTATGAGCAGTTCTTC. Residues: CASSGTQGAYEQFF.

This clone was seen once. The CDR3 loop is CATSRVQGPRDGYTF. The CDR3 bases are TGTGCCACCAGCAGAGTGCAGGGGCCAAGGGATGGCTACACCTTC. The chain couples TRBV15 to TRBJ1-2, with a tentative D call TRBD1 (6 bases). Trimming stripped 1 base from V and 6 bases from J, with 15 bases between. CDR3 length: 15 residues. From germline, CDR1 is LNHNV and CDR2 YYDKDF (reference sequence).

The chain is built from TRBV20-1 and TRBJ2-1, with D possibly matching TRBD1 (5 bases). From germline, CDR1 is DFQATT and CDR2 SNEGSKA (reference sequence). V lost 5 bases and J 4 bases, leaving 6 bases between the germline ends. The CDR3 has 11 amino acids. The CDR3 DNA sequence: TGCAGTGCTGACAGATACAATGAGCAGTTCTTC. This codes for CSADRYNEQFF.

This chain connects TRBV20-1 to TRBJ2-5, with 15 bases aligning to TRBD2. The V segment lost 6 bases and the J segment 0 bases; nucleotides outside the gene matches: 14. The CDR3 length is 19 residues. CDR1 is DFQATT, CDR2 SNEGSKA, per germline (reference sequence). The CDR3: CSASTPGLAGGQYQETQYF. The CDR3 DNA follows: TGCAGTGCGAGTACACCGGGACTAGCGGGGGGCCAGTACCAAGAGACCCAGTACTTC.

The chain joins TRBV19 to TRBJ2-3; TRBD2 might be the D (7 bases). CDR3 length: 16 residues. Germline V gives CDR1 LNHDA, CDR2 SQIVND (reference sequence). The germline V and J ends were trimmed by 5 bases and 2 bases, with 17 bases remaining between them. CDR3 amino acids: CASSASAGAFTDTQYF. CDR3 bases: TGTGCCAGTAGTGCCTCGGCGGGGGCCTTCACAGATACGCAGTATTTT.